These T cell receptor beta chains were read from a single sample in a study of blood T cell repertoires in COVID-19. The protocol was immunoSEQ multiplex PCR, while the TCRdb copy is restricted to in-frame clones and leaves out a portion. The repertoire holds approximately 93,000 clones, with 88% as singletons. Material for sequencing was peripheral blood. The receptors were gathered from a man between 60 and 75 years old with acute or convalescent COVID-19. Both conserved end residues are part of each CDR3. The D gene is left open where the match is weak. For some rows the clone size is stated as once, few or many, or as a class when expanded; others skip it.

d_gene: .; v_gene: TRBV27; j_gene: TRBJ1-1; abundance: .; CDR3nt: TGTGCCAGCAGTTTCCAGGGAGGCACTGAAGCTTTCTTT; CDR3aa: CASSFQGGTEAFF
d_gene: .; v_gene: TRBV7-9; j_gene: TRBJ2-1; abundance: .; CDR3nt: TGTGCCAGCAGCCTCCCCCTACGATTTGGCAATGAGCAGTTCTTC; CDR3aa: CASSLPLRFGNEQFF
d_gene: .; v_gene: TRBV5-3; j_gene: TRBJ1-2; abundance: .; CDR3nt: TGTGCCAGAAGCTCCTGCCGAGGGCCGGGGTATGGCTACACCTTC; CDR3aa: CARSSCRGPGYGYTF
d_gene: .; v_gene: TRBV14; j_gene: TRBJ2-2; abundance: .; CDR3nt: TGTGCCAGCAGCCAAGTTACAGGAGGGGGGGAGCTGTTTTTT; CDR3aa: CASSQVTGGGELFF
d_gene: .; v_gene: TRBV30; j_gene: TRBJ1-2; abundance: .; CDR3nt: TGTGCCCGGGGCTCCCGGGTTCGTGGCTACACCTTC; CDR3aa: CARGSRVRGYTF
d_gene: TRBD1; v_gene: TRBV2; j_gene: TRBJ2-7; abundance: .; CDR3nt: TGTGCCAGCAGTGACCCGCGCTGGGGACAGAGGTACGAGCAGTACTTC; CDR3aa: CASSDPRWGQRYEQYF
d_gene: .; v_gene: TRBV19; j_gene: TRBJ1-1; abundance: .; CDR3nt: TGTGCCAGTAGTATGAGCAAGTTGAACACTGAAGCTTTCTTT; CDR3aa: CASSMSKLNTEAFF
d_gene: TRBD1; v_gene: TRBV9; j_gene: TRBJ1-5; abundance: .; CDR3nt: TGTGCCAGCAGCTCCCGACAGGGGGCAATATCCCACAATCAGCCCCAGCATTTT; CDR3aa: CASSSRQGAISHNQPQHF
d_gene: TRBD2; v_gene: TRBV5-1; j_gene: TRBJ2-7; abundance: .; CDR3nt: TGCGCCAGCAGCTTTTGGACTAGCGGGGCCTTAGAGCAGTACTTC; CDR3aa: CASSFWTSGALEQYF
d_gene: .; v_gene: TRBV29-1; j_gene: TRBJ1-2; abundance: .; CDR3nt: TGCAGCGTTGGGGGGGACGGGAGCTATGGCTACACCTTC; CDR3aa: CSVGGDGSYGYTF
d_gene: .; v_gene: TRBV6-6; j_gene: TRBJ1-2; abundance: once; CDR3nt: TGTGCCAGCAGTTATAAGGGGTCCCGCGAAGGCTACACCTTC; CDR3aa: CASSYKGSREGYTF
d_gene: .; v_gene: TRBV5-5; j_gene: TRBJ2-2; abundance: .; CDR3nt: TGTGCCAGCTACGTGGCAGGGGTGGACACCGGGGAGCTGTTTTTT; CDR3aa: CASYVAGVDTGELFF
d_gene: TRBD1; v_gene: TRBV19; j_gene: TRBJ2-2; abundance: .; CDR3nt: TGTGCCAGTAGTATTAGGAGGGGACAGGGGGCGGGCACCGGGGAGCTGTTTTTT; CDR3aa: CASSIRRGQGAGTGELFF
d_gene: TRBD1; v_gene: TRBV9; j_gene: TRBJ1-4; abundance: .; CDR3nt: TGTGCCAGCAGCGTAGGGTCAGGGGGCGCCCCTAATGAAAAACTGTTTTTT; CDR3aa: CASSVGSGGAPNEKLFF
d_gene: TRBD2; v_gene: TRBV5-1; j_gene: TRBJ2-1; abundance: .; CDR3nt: TGCGCCAGCAGCTCTAGGGTGGTCGCGGGAGAAAACAATGAGCAGTTCTTC; CDR3aa: CASSSRVVAGENNEQFF
d_gene: TRBD2; v_gene: TRBV7-3; j_gene: TRBJ2-1; abundance: .; CDR3nt: TGTGCCAGCAGCTTGACTAGCGGGTTAGGTGAGCAGTTCTTC; CDR3aa: CASSLTSGLGEQFF
d_gene: .; v_gene: TRBV24-1; j_gene: TRBJ1-5; abundance: .; CDR3nt: TGTGCCACCAGTGATTCAAGGAGCCGAAATCAGCCCCAGCATTTT; CDR3aa: CATSDSRSRNQPQHF
d_gene: TRBD1; v_gene: TRBV25-1; j_gene: TRBJ1-6; abundance: .; CDR3nt: TGTGCCAGCAGCCTGGGACAGGGGACAATTTTTGGTTCACCCCTCCACTTT; CDR3aa: CASSLGQGTIFGSPLHF
d_gene: TRBD2; v_gene: TRBV2; j_gene: TRBJ2-2; abundance: .; CDR3nt: TGTGCCAGCAGTGAACTAGCGGGAGGAATCGGGGAGCTGTTTTTT; CDR3aa: CASSELAGGIGELFF
d_gene: TRBD1; v_gene: TRBV5-1; j_gene: TRBJ1-2; abundance: .; CDR3nt: TGCGCCAGCAGCTTGGAGACAGGGGGAAACGGCTACACCTTC; CDR3aa: CASSLETGGNGYTF
d_gene: .; v_gene: TRBV6-6; j_gene: TRBJ1-3; abundance: .; CDR3nt: TGTGCCAGCAGTTCAGTAGCTCCGACTGGAAACACCATATATTTT; CDR3aa: CASSSVAPTGNTIYF
d_gene: TRBD1; v_gene: TRBV9; j_gene: TRBJ1-6; abundance: few; CDR3nt: TGTGCCAGCAGCGTTCAGACAGGGTCAAATTCACCCCTCCACTTT; CDR3aa: CASSVQTGSNSPLHF
d_gene: TRBD1; v_gene: TRBV7-9; j_gene: TRBJ2-3; abundance: .; CDR3nt: TGTGCCAGCAGCTTGACCGTAGGGACAGTGGTTGCAGATACGCAGTATTTT; CDR3aa: CASSLTVGTVVADTQYF
d_gene: TRBD2; v_gene: TRBV10-3; j_gene: TRBJ2-2; abundance: .; CDR3nt: TGTGCCATCAGAAGCGGGACTATCACCGGGGAGCTGTTTTTT; CDR3aa: CAIRSGTITGELFF
d_gene: .; v_gene: TRBV2; j_gene: TRBJ2-3; abundance: .; CDR3nt: TGTGCCAGCTGCTCTAGCAGTACTAGCACAGATACGCAGTATTTT; CDR3aa: CASCSSSTSTDTQYF
d_gene: .; v_gene: TRBV14; j_gene: TRBJ2-2; abundance: once; CDR3nt: TGTGCCAGCAGCCTTTCAACCACAGGGAAAAACACCGGGGAGCTGTTTTTT; CDR3aa: CASSLSTTGKNTGELFF
d_gene: TRBD1; v_gene: TRBV9; j_gene: TRBJ1-2; abundance: .; CDR3nt: TGTGCCAGCAGCCCACGGGGGGACAGGGGGCCTGGCTACACCTTC; CDR3aa: CASSPRGDRGPGYTF
d_gene: TRBD1; v_gene: TRBV10-3; j_gene: TRBJ1-2; abundance: .; CDR3nt: TGTGCCATTTCACCGGGACAGGGGGCCGTAAGCTACACCTTC; CDR3aa: CAISPGQGAVSYTF
d_gene: .; v_gene: TRBV5-4; j_gene: TRBJ2-3; abundance: .; CDR3nt: TGTGCCAGCAGCTTGTCGCACGGGAGCACAGATACGCAGTATTTT; CDR3aa: CASSLSHGSTDTQYF
d_gene: TRBD1; v_gene: TRBV2; j_gene: TRBJ1-5; abundance: .; CDR3nt: TGTGCCAGCACAGGGGGACAGGGGAGCAATCAGCCCCAGCATTTT; CDR3aa: CASTGGQGSNQPQHF
d_gene: .; v_gene: TRBV9; j_gene: TRBJ1-6; abundance: .; CDR3nt: TGTGCCAGCAGCGCCCTAAATTCACCCCTCCACTTT; CDR3aa: CASSALNSPLHF
d_gene: .; v_gene: TRBV20-1; j_gene: TRBJ2-5; abundance: .; CDR3nt: TGCAGTGCTAGTTTTCTGGAGACCCAGTACTTC; CDR3aa: CSASFLETQYF
d_gene: TRBD2; v_gene: TRBV19; j_gene: TRBJ2-7; abundance: .; CDR3nt: TGTGCCAGTAGAATGACTAGCGGGTTAGCCTACGAGCAGTACTTC; CDR3aa: CASRMTSGLAYEQYF
d_gene: .; v_gene: TRBV4-2; j_gene: TRBJ1-2; abundance: .; CDR3nt: TGTGCCAGCAGCCAAGATCGCGCAGGGAAGAGCTATGGCTACACCTTC; CDR3aa: CASSQDRAGKSYGYTF
d_gene: TRBD2; v_gene: TRBV6-4; j_gene: TRBJ2-1; abundance: .; CDR3nt: TGTGCCAGCAGTGATCGAGCGGGGGGTTTTGATGAGCAGTTCTTC; CDR3aa: CASSDRAGGFDEQFF
d_gene: TRBD2; v_gene: TRBV19; j_gene: TRBJ2-7; abundance: .; CDR3nt: TGTGCCAGTAGTATCACTAGCGGGACCTACGAGCAGTACTTC; CDR3aa: CASSITSGTYEQYF
d_gene: .; v_gene: TRBV5-5; j_gene: TRBJ1-2; abundance: .; CDR3nt: TGTGCCAGCAGTTCTAACCAGGATAACTATGGCTACACCTTC; CDR3aa: CASSSNQDNYGYTF
d_gene: TRBD1; v_gene: TRBV18; j_gene: TRBJ1-1; abundance: .; CDR3nt: TGTGCCAGCTCACCGACGGGACAGAGGAACACTGAAGCTTTCTTT; CDR3aa: CASSPTGQRNTEAFF
d_gene: TRBD2; v_gene: TRBV7-9; j_gene: TRBJ2-2; abundance: .; CDR3nt: TGTGCCAGCAGCGCCACGGGACTAGCGAGCGGGGAGCTGTTTTTT; CDR3aa: CASSATGLASGELFF
d_gene: TRBD1; v_gene: TRBV10-3; j_gene: TRBJ1-5; abundance: .; CDR3nt: TGTGCCATCAGAGGGACAGGTGAAAATCAGCCCCAGCATTTT; CDR3aa: CAIRGTGENQPQHF
d_gene: TRBD1; v_gene: TRBV5-1; j_gene: TRBJ2-5; abundance: once; CDR3nt: TGCGCCAGCAGCCAAGGACAGGGGTTCCAAGAGACCCAGTACTTC; CDR3aa: CASSQGQGFQETQYF
d_gene: .; v_gene: TRBV29-1; j_gene: TRBJ2-2; abundance: .; CDR3nt: TGCAGCGTTGACAGGGGGAACACCGGGGAGCTGTTTTTT; CDR3aa: CSVDRGNTGELFF
d_gene: TRBD2; v_gene: TRBV6-2/TRBV6-3; j_gene: TRBJ2-7; abundance: .; CDR3nt: TGTGCCAGCAGTTACTCCCCTTTCCTAGCGGGAGAGGCAAACGAGCAGTACTTC; CDR3aa: CASSYSPFLAGEANEQYF
d_gene: TRBD2; v_gene: TRBV7-2; j_gene: TRBJ2-2; abundance: .; CDR3nt: TGTGCCAGCAGCTCCCCCGGGGGGACTTTTTCTCCCACCGGGGAGCTGTTTTTT; CDR3aa: CASSSPGGTFSPTGELFF
d_gene: TRBD1; v_gene: TRBV29-1; j_gene: TRBJ1-1; abundance: .; CDR3nt: TGCAGCGCCACACAGGGACAGAGGAACACTGAAGCTTTCTTT; CDR3aa: CSATQGQRNTEAFF
d_gene: .; v_gene: TRBV11-1; j_gene: TRBJ2-1; abundance: once; CDR3nt: TGTGCCAGCACGACATTAAGCTCCTACAATGAGCAGTTCTTC; CDR3aa: CASTTLSSYNEQFF
d_gene: TRBD2; v_gene: TRBV7-6; j_gene: TRBJ2-1; abundance: once; CDR3nt: TGTGCCAGCAGCTTAATAGGGACTAGCGGGATGGGGAATGAGCAGTTCTTC; CDR3aa: CASSLIGTSGMGNEQFF
d_gene: .; v_gene: TRBV14; j_gene: TRBJ2-3; abundance: .; CDR3nt: TGTGCCAGCAGCCCCCGGGGGGGGACAGGGAGGCGTACGCAGTATTTT; CDR3aa: CASSPRGGTGRRTQYF
d_gene: TRBD1; v_gene: TRBV7-6; j_gene: TRBJ2-6; abundance: .; CDR3nt: TGTGCCAGCAGCTCTAAGCCCGGGACAGGGGGTGGTGGGGCCAACGTCCTGACTTTC; CDR3aa: CASSSKPGTGGGGANVLTF
d_gene: .; v_gene: TRBV12-3/TRBV12-4; j_gene: TRBJ1-1; abundance: .; CDR3nt: TGTGCCAGCAGTTTCGACAGTTTGAAGGCTTTCTTT; CDR3aa: CASSFDSLKAFF
d_gene: TRBD1; v_gene: TRBV30; j_gene: TRBJ2-7; abundance: .; CDR3nt: TGTGCCTGGAGGGCAGGGGACAGGGTGGTCGAGCAGTACTTC; CDR3aa: CAWRAGDRVVEQYF
d_gene: .; v_gene: TRBV6-4; j_gene: TRBJ2-7; abundance: .; CDR3nt: TGTGCCAGCAGTGCCTCTCCCCTTCCGCGAGGTGCACGGGGGACCACGTTTCACGAGCAGTACTTC; CDR3aa: CASSASPLPRGARGTTFHEQYF
d_gene: TRBD2; v_gene: TRBV20-1; j_gene: TRBJ2-7; abundance: few; CDR3nt: TGCAGTGCTAGTTATACTAGCGCCTCCTACGAGCAGTACTTC; CDR3aa: CSASYTSASYEQYF